Presented here are 22 T cell receptor beta chains from one specimen sequenced in a study of T cell changes during pregnancy in multiple sclerosis. This table comes from immunoSEQ multiplex PCR, and its TCRdb copy is limited to in-frame clones, with some not included. The table has about 68,000 clones, about 91% seen once. This specimen consisted of peripheral blood, obtained in the first trimester of pregnancy. All receptors come from a female donor with multiple sclerosis, enrolled in a pregnancy study.

This rearrangement joins TRBV7-9 to TRBJ2-1, with a possible D match to TRBD2 (5 bases). Germline V lookup: CDR1 SEHNR, CDR2 FQNEAQ (reference sequence). This CDR3 has 16 residues. Trimming took off 4 bases at V and 0 bases at J, with 13 bases between the two ends. The CDR3 coding sequence is TGTGCCAGCAGCTCGGACGGAACTAGCTCCTACAATGAGCAGTTCTTC. This translates into CASSSDGTSSYNEQFF.

The chain links TRBV2 to TRBJ1-4, with TRBD1 matching over 10 bases. Trimming took 4 bases from V and 7 from J; bases not matched to a gene: 6. Germline loops: CDR1 SNHLY, CDR2 FYNNEI. This CDR3 comprises 15 residues. CDR3 protein: CASSGTGTGAEKLFF. In DNA, the CDR3 is TGTGCCAGCAGTGGGACCGGGACAGGGGCTGAAAAACTGTTTTTT.

The gene calls are TRBV19 and TRBJ1-3; no definite D call. V was shortened by 5 bases and J by 7 bases, with 9 bases between the two germline ends. CDR3 length: 12 amino acids. Germline-derived CDR1 and CDR2 are LNHDA and SQIVND (reference sequence). CDR3 in DNA: TGTGCCAGTAGTCTCAACGGGAACACCATATATTTT. Its protein product is CASSLNGNTIYF.

This clone showed up just a few times. V is TRBV28 and J is TRBJ1-2; D is ambiguous. V was clipped by 5 bases and J by 7 bases, with 11 bases between them. Germline V gene lookup returns CDR1 MDHEN and CDR2 SYDVKM. CDR3 size: 12 residues. Here the CDR3 DNA reads TGTGCCAGCAGTCAAGTGGGGAGTGGCTACACCTTC. Translated: CASSQVGSGYTF.

The chain links TRBV6-1 to TRBJ1-3, with D unresolved. Germline V CDR1 and CDR2: MNHNS, SASEGT. V lost 2 bases and J lost 0, with 8 bases in between. CDR3 length equals 15 residues. CDR3 sequence (DNA): TGTGCCAGCAGTGAATTAGCCAACTCTGGAAACACCATATATTTT. Protein: CASSELANSGNTIYF.

This clone was observed a single time. The genes are TRBV9 and TRBJ1-2; 10 bases align to TRBD1. Looked up from germline, CDR1 is SGDLS and CDR2 is YYNGEE. The CDR3 is made up of 21 amino acids. The ends lost 4 bases at V and 2 bases at J; junction bases unmatched: 23. CDR3 protein: CASSLPRTGGEGQGANYGYTF. DNA for the CDR3: TGTGCCAGCAGCCTCCCCCGGACAGGGGGAGAGGGGCAAGGTGCCAACTATGGCTACACCTTC.

The V gene is TRBV4-1, the J gene TRBJ1-1; D not certain. This CDR3 is 16 amino acids long. Trimming took off 3 bases at V and 1 base at J, with 15 bases between the two ends. The germline gives CDR1 MGHRA, CDR2 YSYEKL. The CDR3 reads CASSQPLQRSNTEAFF. The CDR3 region has the DNA TGCGCCAGCAGCCAGCCTTTACAGAGATCGAACACTGAAGCTTTCTTT.

The chain carries TRBV6-1 and TRBJ1-2; no definite D call. This CDR3 region has 14 residues. From germline, CDR1 is MNHNS and CDR2 SASEGT. Between the trimmed V and J ends, which lost 0 bases and 5 bases, there was a span of 10 bases. This CDR3 reads CASSEARAAYGYTF. The CDR3 DNA is TGTGCCAGCAGTGAAGCGAGGGCGGCTTATGGCTACACCTTC.

The sample holds a few counts of this clone. The chain uses TRBV5-1 and TRBJ1-2, with TRBD1 as a possible D gene (6 bases). The V end was cut by 1 base, the J end by 7 bases, with 11 bases between. This CDR3 region has 13 residues. CDR1 and CDR2 from the germline V gene are SGHRS and YFSETQ. CDR3 nucleotide sequence: TGCGCCAGCAGCTTGTCAGGGGCAGGTGGCTACACCTTC. It yields the protein CASSLSGAGGYTF.

This chain joins TRBV6-1 and TRBJ2-7; 10 bases fit TRBD1. Germline loops: CDR1 MNHNS, CDR2 SASEGT. The CDR3 covers 15 residues. V lost 2 bases and J lost 1; bases outside the gene matches: 2. The CDR3 coding sequence is TGTGCCAGCAGTGAACCGGGACAGGGGTCCTACGAGCAGTACTTC. Translation: CASSEPGQGSYEQYF.

The chain links TRBV5-6 to TRBJ2-7; 9 bases are shared with TRBD1. CDR1 is SGHDT, CDR2 YYEEEE, per germline. This CDR3 contains 11 residues. V lost 7 bases, J lost 7 bases, and 3 bases stayed unmatched. The DNA for the CDR3 is TGTGCCAGCGTGGGACAGGGAGAGCAGTACTTC. Residues: CASVGQGEQYF.

This clone appeared a few times. The chain combines TRBV9 with TRBJ1-6; D remains ambiguous. Trimming took 2 bases from V and 6 from J, leaving 9 bases between them. The CDR3 is 14 residues long. CDR1 and CDR2 from the germline V gene are SGDLS and YYNGEE. CDR3 sequence: CASSVGSSNSPLHF. CDR3 DNA sequence: TGTGCCAGCAGCGTTGGCAGTTCTAATTCACCCCTCCACTTT.

J is TRBJ2-5 and V is TRBV30; 13 bases map to TRBD2. This CDR3 contains 16 residues. Germline loops: CDR1 GTSNPN, CDR2 SVGIG (reference sequence). The V and J ends lost 2 bases and 5 bases, in that order; junction bases with no gene match: 8. The CDR3 sequence: CAWSIGLAGDEETQYF. As DNA, the CDR3 is TGTGCCTGGAGTATCGGACTAGCGGGGGATGAGGAGACCCAGTACTTC.

This clone was seen a few times. This chain connects TRBV7-9 to TRBJ1-2; 8 positions match TRBD1. Germline CDR1 reads SEHNR; CDR2 reads FQNEAQ (reference sequence). J lost 8 bases, V lost 6 bases, and 8 bases had no gene match. This CDR3 spans 13 amino acids. CDR3 residues: CASRLDRVGGYTF. CDR3 nucleotides: TGTGCCAGCAGACTGGACAGGGTTGGGGGCTACACCTTC.

This clone showed up just once. The chain has TRBV9 and TRBJ2-7; 13 bases are shared with TRBD2. The CDR3 runs 16 residues. Germline CDR1 and CDR2: SGDLS and YYNGEE. V trimming: 2 bases; J trimming: 6 bases; junction bases outside the gene matches: 8. The CDR3 region has the DNA TGTGCCAGCAGCGTGGGAGCGGGACTAGCGGGAAGCGAGCAGTACTTC. It encodes CASSVGAGLAGSEQYF.

The chain carries TRBV11-2 and TRBJ2-7, with D maybe TRBD2 (6 bases). CDR1 and CDR2 from the germline V gene are SGHAT and FQNNGV. This CDR3 is 15 amino acids long. Trimming left V 2 bases short and J 5 bases short, with 16 bases between. The chain's CDR3 is CASSLYSRAGHEQYF. Written as DNA, the CDR3 is TGTGCCAGCAGCTTATATTCTCGGGCGGGGCACGAGCAGTACTTC.

V and J are TRBV5-1 and TRBJ2-1, with TRBD1 identical over 9 bases. V shed 4 bases and J 6 bases; nucleotides not matched to a gene: 8. The CDR3 runs to 15 residues. Germline CDR1 reads SGHRS; CDR2 reads YFSETQ. The CDR3 coding sequence is TGCGCCAGCAGCCTTCGCCCGGGACAGGGCAATGAGCAGTTCTTC. As protein: CASSLRPGQGNEQFF.

In this sample, this clone turned up a few times. The rearrangement joins TRBV5-5 to TRBJ2-2; a weak D match, TRBD2 (6 bases). This CDR3 contains 15 residues. Germline V gene sequence: CDR1 SGHKS, CDR2 YYEKEE (reference sequence). V gave up 4 bases and J gave up 2 bases, with 12 bases separating them. The CDR3 DNA follows: TGTGCCAGCAGCCTGCCGGGACTTAACACCGGGGAGCTGTTTTTT. It encodes CASSLPGLNTGELFF.

The chain recombines TRBV10-3 with TRBJ2-7; D possibly corresponds to TRBD2 (5 bases). Germline lookup yields CDR1 ENHRY and CDR2 SYGVKD. The CDR3 has 13 amino acids. V was shortened by 3 bases and J by 3 bases, with 9 bases between the two germline ends. The CDR3 DNA is TGTGCCATCAGTGATGGTGAGGGCTACGAGCAGTACTTC. Amino acid sequence: CAISDGEGYEQYF.

V usage is TRBV10-3 and J usage is TRBJ2-3; no definite D call. The length of the CDR3 is 11 residues. V lost 9 bases, J lost 1 base, and 5 bases lay in between. Germline loops: CDR1 ENHRY, CDR2 SYGVKD. As DNA, the CDR3 is TGTGCCATATCAGGCACAGATACGCAGTATTTT. It yields the protein CAISGTDTQYF.

Only one count was recorded for this clone. The V call is TRBV2, the J call TRBJ1-4; the D gene is possibly TRBD1 (6 bases). V was trimmed by 6 bases and J by 0 bases, leaving 14 bases between them. Germline CDR1 and CDR2: SNHLY and FYNNEI. The CDR3 is made up of 16 amino acids. The CDR3 bases are TGTGCCAGCAGGGAACAGGGTCCGGCAACTAATGAAAAACTGTTTTTT. Protein sequence: CASREQGPATNEKLFF.

J is TRBJ2-1 and V is TRBV5-1, with D tentatively TRBD2 (5 bases). This CDR3 is 15 amino acids long. V was cut by 6 bases and J by 1 base, with 14 bases left in between. Per germline, CDR1 SGHRS and CDR2 YFSETQ. The CDR3 DNA reads as TGCGCCAGCAATATAGCGTCTTCGTCCTACAATGAGCAGTTCTTC. This sequence encodes CASNIASSSYNEQFF.